Below, 15 T cell receptor beta chains from the same sample are listed, as sequenced in a study of tumor-infiltrating lymphocytes in primary liver carcinoma. With around 520 ng total RNA as template and a constant-region primer, TCR beta cDNA was made. Sequencing libraries for TCR beta derived from three nested multiplex PCR rounds that used slightly modified ARM-PCR. Running 9 to 10 cycles apiece, the first two PCR rounds relied on TRBV1-TRBV30 forward primers together with a C-beta reverse primer. A single record per CDR3 protein comes from TCRdb applying MiXCR to the multiplex PCR reads. Of 300,000 to 400,000 distinct CDR3 sequences listed, roughly 60% are singletons. RNA isolated from unsorted whole blood supplied the blood RNA, with germline DNA also extracted. What was sequenced was peripheral blood. The source of these receptors is a man in his forties with primary liver carcinoma and hepatitis B virus infection.

About this clonotype itself: One junction end disagrees with the germline gene, perhaps due to a read error. CDR3 DNA: TGTGCCAGCAGCTTTCGCTCAGGCTCCGGGGAGCTGTTTTTC. It encodes CASSFRSGSGELFF. The rearrangement joins TRBV11-2 to TRBJ2-2; possible D gene TRBD2, 5 bases. This CDR3 is 14 amino acids long. Germline lookup yields CDR1 SGHAT and CDR2 FQNNGV.

This clonotype was observed at least ten times. The V call is TRBV4-3, the J call TRBJ2-7; D not resolved. The germline CDR1 and CDR2 sequences are LGHNA and YSLEER. This CDR3 comprises 13 residues. V was pared by 3 bases and J by 2 bases, with 8 bases between. The CDR3 DNA reads as TGCGCCAGCAGCCAGGAGCCCCCCTACGAGCAGTACTTC. This codes for CASSQEPPYEQYF.

For this clonotype: Germline is not matched at one junction end, which may reflect a read error. The gene calls are TRBV6-2 or TRBV6-3 and TRBJ2-1; 7 bases agree with TRBD2. This CDR3 is built from 12 residues. The germline V gene has CDR1 MNHEY and CDR2 SVGEGT. The CDR3 nucleotides read TGTACCAGCCGGCGGGAGTACTATGAGCAGTTCTTC. This gives the protein CTSRREYYEQFF.

This clonotype was counted a single time. Germline and junction disagree at one end, which may indicate a read error. V usage is TRBV5-1 and J usage is TRBJ1-1; 9 bases line up with TRBD1. This CDR3 has 14 residues. The germline gives CDR1 SGHRS, CDR2 YFSETQ. The CDR3 coding sequence is TGCGCCAGCAGCCTGGACAGGGGAAACACTAAAGCTTTCTTT. This translates into CASSLDRGNTKAFF.

This clonotype was counted many times. The chain joins TRBV5-1 to TRBJ2-5; D unclear. The CDR3 totals 14 residues. Germline-derived CDR1 and CDR2 are SGHRS and YFSETQ. Trimming left V 0 bases short and J 1 base short, with 7 bases between. CDR3 sequence reads: CASSLGTVQETQYF. CDR3 in DNA: TGCGCCAGCAGCTTGGGGACGGTCCAAGAGACCCAGTACTTC.

This chain joins TRBV6-2 or TRBV6-3 and TRBJ2-3, with D possibly matching TRBD2 (5 bases). The CDR3 runs 13 residues. Trimming shortened V by 4 bases and J by 7 bases, and 12 bases separated the two germline ends. Germline V gives CDR1 MNHEY, CDR2 SVGEGT. This chain's CDR3 is CASSSVLVNTQYF. The CDR3 DNA is TGTGCCAGCAGTTCGGTACTAGTGAATACGCAGTATTTT.

Remarks on this clonotype: A much more abundant neighbour one base away suggests this may be a read error. J is TRBJ1-2 and V is TRBV6-1; D is perhaps TRBD1 (6 bases). This CDR3 has 13 amino acids. Germline loops: CDR1 MNHNS, CDR2 SASEGT. V was cut by 7 bases and J by 1 base, with 10 bases left in between. This CDR3 is CASIRTVNYGYTF. CDR3 nucleotides: TGTGCCAGCATTAGGACAGTTAACTATGGCTACACCTTC.

The chain is built from TRBV5-4 and TRBJ2-5, with 7 bases that match TRBD2. V was pared by 4 bases and J by 4 bases, with 10 bases of the junction left unmatched. CDR1 is SGHNT and CDR2 is YYREEE in the germline V gene (reference sequence). This CDR3 is 15 amino acids long. The CDR3 bases are TGTGCCAGCAGCCGGACTAGTAGGGATCGAGAGACCCAGTACTTC. Translated: CASSRTSRDRETQYF.

The V call is TRBV10-3, the J call TRBJ2-4; TRBD1 might be the D (5 bases). Per the germline V gene, CDR1 is ENHRY and CDR2 is SYGVKD. The CDR3 sequence is 15 residues long. With 10 bases removed from V and 0 bases from J, the gap between germline ends came to 16 bases. The DNA for the CDR3 is TGTGCCACCTTAGACAGCAAGGGAGCCAAAAACATTCAGTACTTC. Its translation is CATLDSKGAKNIQYF.

This chain joins TRBV24-1 and TRBJ2-7; a weak D match, TRBD2 (6 bases). Germline V gives CDR1 KGHDR, CDR2 SFDVKD. V dropped 3 bases and J dropped 1 base, with 12 bases sitting between them. The CDR3 is 15 residues long. CDR3 sequence reads: CATSDGSSGSYEQYF. CDR3 sequence (DNA): TGTGCCACCAGTGATGGCAGTAGCGGATCCTACGAGCAGTACTTC.

A note on this clonotype: Given a much more abundant clone one base away, this may be a read error. This rearrangement joins TRBV6-1 to TRBJ2-7; tentative D call: TRBD1 (5 bases). CDR1 is MNHNS and CDR2 is SASEGT in the germline V gene. The CDR3 length is 16 residues. Trimming shortened V by 7 bases and J by 0 bases, and 19 bases separated the two germline ends. CDR3 loop: CASTARARISSYEQYF. CDR3 bases: TGTGCCAGCACTGCCAGGGCCCGAATCAGCTCCTACGAGCAGTACTTC.

Note on this clonotype: A much larger clone is a single base away; this may be a read error. The conserved phenylalanine or tryptophan normally closing the CDR3 is absent here, so this likely arose from a read error. The rearrangement links TRBV11-2 to TRBJ2-1, with 8 bases that match TRBD2. With 7 bases clipped from V and 8 bases from J, the junction kept 7 bases outside the gene matches. Germline V gene sequence: CDR1 SGHAT, CDR2 FQNNGV. The CDR3 spans 13 residues. CDR3 protein: CASIISGKDEQFL. The DNA for the CDR3 is TGTGCCAGCATTATTAGCGGGAAGGATGAGCAGTTCCTC.

Points on this clonotype: At one end the junction does not follow the germline gene, possibly because of a read error. The rearrangement uses TRBV6-2 or TRBV6-3 and TRBJ2-5; D is unclear. This CDR3 region has 11 residues. Germline assignment: CDR1 MNHEY and CDR2 SVGEGT. CDR3 sequence reads: CDSSFRETQYF. As DNA, the CDR3 is TGTGACAGCAGTTTTAGGGAGACCCAGTACTTC.

On this clonotype: A read error may account for a junction end that differs from germline. The rearrangement links TRBV5-6 to TRBJ2-5; 8 bases are shared with TRBD1. CDR3 length: 15 amino acids. Germline CDR1 and CDR2: SGHDT and YYEEEE. CDR3 in amino acids: CVSSLRQGAEETQYF. Here the CDR3 DNA reads TGTGTCAGCAGCTTGCGGCAGGGGGCGGAGGAGACCCAGTACTTC.

This clonotype was counted ten times or more. The CDR3 bases are TGCAGCGTTGTTTCGGGAGGTCAAGAGACCCAGTACTTC. Its translation is CSVVSGGQETQYF. The V gene is TRBV29-1, the J gene TRBJ2-5; TRBD2 agrees at 7 bases. CDR1 SQVTM and CDR2 ANQGSEA come from the germline V gene. The CDR3 has 13 amino acids. Trimming at V came to 4 bases and at J to 2 bases, leaving 4 bases not matched to a gene.